The entry below gives a single TCR beta chain sequence along with its context. The antigen is not known. These data belong to a study of cytomegalovirus exposure and HLA in healthy donors. Study-level information: Of all 380 or so donors who were genotyped, under 90% belonged to the Caucasian-associated ancestry cluster.

General observations from the study: Using a false discovery rate of 0.05, a later analysis showed that 16,951 TCR beta sequences were associated with HLA alleles. A later look showed TCR association rates differing by HLA locus, highest for DRB1 and lowest for HLA-C.

The PCR was carried out with 60 Vbeta primers and 13 Jbeta primers. Generated by immunoSEQ multiplex PCR, the TCRdb table keeps only in-frame clones and is missing some. The data show over 150,000 clones, 65% to 85% seen once. The receptor was derived from a woman aged 18-29 years in good health and CMV-seronegative. Sequencing input: PBMCs.

The CDR3 region is CASSATGAGEQYF. The CDR3 region has the DNA TGTGCCAGCAGTGCTACAGGGGCTGGCGAGCAGTACTTC. This sequence joins TRBV25-1 and TRBJ2-7; 7 nucleotides agree with TRBD1. Germline V gene sequence: CDR1 MGHDK, CDR2 SYGVNS. V shed 4 bases, J shed 6 bases, and the junction held 6 bases outside the gene matches. The CDR3 has 13 residues.